This T cell receptor (beta chain) was obtained from a study of T-cell reconstitution after alpha-beta-depleted transplantation in children. V lost 3 bases and J lost 2, with 16 bases in between. The germline CDR1 and CDR2 sequences are LNHNV and YYDKDF (reference sequence). The length of the CDR3 is 16 residues. TCRbeta library construction was performed incorporating unique molecular identifiers. TCRdb reanalysed the PCR reads using MiXCR and keeps one entry per CDR3 protein. The sample yields around 450,000 distinct CDR3 sequences, around 15% seen once. Study results and caveats: Recipient T cells and thymic progenitors that survived were the source of the high TCRbeta diversity seen at day 60 in some patients. Among T cells one year after transplant, newly produced cells accounted for most counts and diversity.

A note on this clonotype: Its antigen is not known.

V and J are TRBV15 and TRBJ2-5; D not resolved. The clonotype was recovered from a boy under two years old who had a stem cell transplant for Wiskott-Aldrich syndrome, so the T cells may come from the graft donor. Sequencing was performed on PBMCs, mostly from graft donor cells, taken 360 days after TCRalphabeta/CD19-depleted stem cell transplant. This CDR3 is CATSSARWYAQETQYF. CDR3 DNA: TGTGCCACCAGCAGTGCCCGTTGGTATGCACAAGAGACCCAGTACTTC.